One T cell receptor beta chain is described in this entry. In the original processing: Reference gene primer amplification gave nucleated cell count estimates. TCRdb's copy holds only in-frame clones and misses some; the assay was immunoSEQ multiplex PCR. From that table come the V and J calls and clone size; the DNA was used to work out D and trimming. Here the sample spans over 200,000 clones, 84% being singletons. The CDR3 loop spans 16 amino acids. Germline loops: CDR1 LGHDT, CDR2 YNNKEL (reference sequence). The V and J ends lost 0 bases and 15 bases, in that order; junction bases with no gene match: 9. This sample stems from a study of blood T cell repertoires in COVID-19. Study-level information: PBMCs, B-cell-depleted T cells, or T cells were the source of the cDNA or gDNA that made up the material.

The chain links TRBV3-1 (or the pseudogene TRBV3-2) to TRBJ2-1, with 15 bases fitting TRBD2. The sequencing sample was made of peripheral blood. This TCR came from a woman aged 45-59 years with active or convalescent COVID-19. The CDR3 DNA is TGTGCCAGCAGCCAAGATAGGACTAGCGGGGGGGCCCTTGCGTTCTTC. Encoded protein: CASSQDRTSGGALAFF.